Given below is one TCR beta chain in context. What it binds is unknown. This specimen comes from a study of cytomegalovirus exposure and HLA in healthy donors. Nominal health characterized the donors when sampled, though unrecorded immune exposures were likely. The PCR had 60 Vbeta and 13 Jbeta primers. Assay: immunoSEQ multiplex PCR; the TCRdb copy retains only in-frame clones and omits some. The data hold over 130,000 clones, with approximately 70% observed a single time. This CDR3 comprises 18 residues. Study outcomes and limitations: Later work showed greater clonal expansion in HLA-associated TCR beta chains than in equally common others. By a later analysis, the bulk of CMV-associated TCR beta chains appeared HLA-restricted.

The chain carries TRBV21-1 and TRBJ2-2; no check of the table's D call, TRBD1, against the DNA was made. TRBV21-1 is an annotated pseudogene. The clonotype comes from a woman aged 25 to 39 in good health and CMV-seronegative. Sequencing input: PBMCs. The CDR3: CASSPSSRDRGHSGELFF. CDR3 DNA sequence: TGTGCCAGCAGCCCCTCGAGCCGGGACAGGGGGCATTCCGGGGAGCTGTTTTTT.